This is a list of T cell receptor beta chains from one sample in a study of T cells in Graves' hyperthyroidism and ophthalmopathy. TCRdb ran MiXCR on the multiplex PCR reads and lists one entry per CDR3 protein. The table has approximately 520,000 distinct CDR3 sequences, around a quarter seen once. Sequencing was performed on blood. These receptors were obtained from a woman aged 25 to 39 with Graves' ophthalmopathy. The CDR3 runs from the conserved cysteine through the conserved F or W. A D gene is named only where the DNA matches it firmly. Some rows mark clone size as missing; the rest say once, few, many or name a class of expanded clone.

V gene: TRBV5-6; J gene: TRBJ2-7; CDR3 length: 13; D gene: NA; clone size: NA; CDR3 protein: CASSSNRVYEQYF; CDR3 DNA: TGTGCCAGCAGCTCGAACAGGGTCTACGAGCAGTACTTC
V gene: TRBV4-1; J gene: TRBJ1-2; CDR3 length: 16; D gene: NA; clone size: NA; CDR3 protein: CASSQEVAAFNYGYTF; CDR3 DNA: TGCGCCAGCAGCCAAGAAGTGGCGGCGTTTAACTATGGCTACACCTTC
V gene: TRBV5-1; J gene: TRBJ1-5; CDR3 length: 15; D gene: NA; clone size: NA; CDR3 protein: CASSEVGGSNQPQHF; CDR3 DNA: TGCGCCAGCAGCGAGGTGGGGGGATCCAATCAGCCCCAGCATTTT
V gene: TRBV19; J gene: TRBJ1-5; CDR3 length: 17; D gene: NA; clone size: many; CDR3 protein: CASQGGPGTNGNQPQHF; CDR3 DNA: TGTGCCAGTCAAGGGGGTCCGGGGACGAACGGAAATCAGCCCCAGCATTTT
V gene: TRBV6-1; J gene: TRBJ1-5; CDR3 length: 14; D gene: NA; clone size: few; CDR3 protein: CASSPAGDNQPQHF; CDR3 DNA: TGTGCCAGCAGTCCTGCGGGAGATAATCAGCCCCAGCATTTT
V gene: TRBV20-1; J gene: TRBJ2-7; CDR3 length: 15; D gene: TRBD2; clone size: many; CDR3 protein: CSAPRLADLTYEQYF; CDR3 DNA: TGCAGTGCGCCCAGACTAGCGGACCTTACTTACGAGCAGTACTTC
V gene: TRBV5-1; J gene: TRBJ1-1; CDR3 length: 13; D gene: NA; clone size: many; CDR3 protein: CASMDELNTEAFF; CDR3 DNA: TGCGCCAGCATGGACGAATTGAACACTGAAGCTTTCTTT
V gene: TRBV2; J gene: TRBJ2-5; CDR3 length: 15; D gene: NA; clone size: NA; CDR3 protein: CASSLRGLGQETQYF; CDR3 DNA: TGTGCCAGCAGTTTGCGGGGCCTGGGACAAGAGACCCAGTACTTC
V gene: TRBV3-1; J gene: TRBJ2-7; CDR3 length: 15; D gene: NA; clone size: few; CDR3 protein: CASSQASTDLYEQYF; CDR3 DNA: TGTGCCAGCAGCCAAGCCTCGACAGATCTCTACGAGCAGTACTTC
V gene: TRBV2; J gene: TRBJ1-2; CDR3 length: 13; D gene: NA; clone size: many; CDR3 protein: CASSEDVNYGYTF; CDR3 DNA: TGTGCCAGCTCTGAGGATGTAAACTATGGCTACACCTTC
V gene: TRBV19; J gene: TRBJ1-1; CDR3 length: 15; D gene: NA; clone size: many; CDR3 protein: CASSQYSTLNTEAFF; CDR3 DNA: TGTGCCAGTAGTCAATACAGTACCTTGAACACTGAAGCTTTCTTT
V gene: TRBV5-1; J gene: TRBJ1-1; CDR3 length: 15; D gene: NA; clone size: few; CDR3 protein: CASAKSGGHNTEAFF; CDR3 DNA: TGCGCCAGCGCTAAGTCCGGGGGGCATAACACTGAAGCTTTCTTT
V gene: TRBV6-5; J gene: TRBJ1-2; CDR3 length: 15; D gene: TRBD1; clone size: many; CDR3 protein: CASRGQGSVDYGYTF; CDR3 DNA: TGTGCCAGCAGGGGACAGGGTTCAGTCGACTATGGCTACACCTTC
V gene: TRBV6-1; J gene: TRBJ2-2; CDR3 length: 14; D gene: NA; clone size: NA; CDR3 protein: CASSENPDTGELFF; CDR3 DNA: TGTGCCAGCAGTGAAAATCCGGACACCGGGGAGCTGTTTTTT
V gene: TRBV5-1; J gene: TRBJ2-2; CDR3 length: 15; D gene: TRBD2; clone size: NA; CDR3 protein: CASSLRGGNTGELFF; CDR3 DNA: TGCGCCAGCAGCTTACGCGGGGGGAACACCGGGGAGCTGTTTTTT
V gene: TRBV6-4; J gene: TRBJ1-3; CDR3 length: 17; D gene: NA; clone size: many; CDR3 protein: CASSRHSGADSGNTIYF; CDR3 DNA: TGTGCCAGCAGCCGTCATTCAGGGGCTGACTCTGGAAACACCATATATTTT
V gene: TRBV6-5; J gene: TRBJ1-2; CDR3 length: 13; D gene: NA; clone size: few; CDR3 protein: CASSYRASSGYTF; CDR3 DNA: TGTGCCAGCAGCTATCGGGCGTCTAGCGGCTACACCTTC
V gene: TRBV6-4; J gene: TRBJ2-7; CDR3 length: 13; D gene: NA; clone size: NA; CDR3 protein: CASRAAAAYEQYF; CDR3 DNA: TGTGCCAGCAGAGCTGCGGCGGCCTACGAGCAGTACTTC
V gene: TRBV4-1; J gene: TRBJ2-5; CDR3 length: 14; D gene: NA; clone size: NA; CDR3 protein: CASSHEDFDKTQYF; CDR3 DNA: TGCGCCAGCAGCCATGAGGATTTCGATAAGACCCAGTACTTC
V gene: TRBV7-6; J gene: TRBJ2-5; CDR3 length: 14; D gene: NA; clone size: NA; CDR3 protein: CASNLDGLEETQYF; CDR3 DNA: TGTGCCAGCAACTTAGATGGGCTAGAAGAGACCCAGTACTTC
V gene: TRBV12-3/TRBV12-4; J gene: TRBJ2-2; CDR3 length: 15; D gene: TRBD2; clone size: NA; CDR3 protein: CASSRGTGQAGELLF; CDR3 DNA: TGTGCCAGCAGCCGAGGGACGGGACAAGCGGGGGAGCTGCTTTTT
V gene: TRBV20-1; J gene: TRBJ1-1; CDR3 length: 15; D gene: NA; clone size: once; CDR3 protein: CSAGTPGTSSLEAFF; CDR3 DNA: TGCAGTGCTGGGACCCCCGGGACCTCTAGTTTGGAAGCTTTCTTT
V gene: TRBV30; J gene: TRBJ1-1; CDR3 length: 14; D gene: NA; clone size: many; CDR3 protein: CAWSVDSLNTEAFF; CDR3 DNA: TGTGCCTGGAGTGTGGACAGCTTGAACACTGAAGCTTTCTTT
V gene: TRBV10-3; J gene: TRBJ1-2; CDR3 length: 15; D gene: TRBD1; clone size: NA; CDR3 protein: CAIGQGALANYGYTF; CDR3 DNA: TGTGCCATCGGGCAGGGGGCCTTAGCTAACTATGGCTACACCTTC
V gene: TRBV20-1; J gene: TRBJ2-5; CDR3 length: 14; D gene: TRBD2; clone size: NA; CDR3 protein: CSARVAGRQETQYF; CDR3 DNA: TGCAGTGCTAGAGTAGCGGGCCGCCAAGAGACCCAGTACTTC
V gene: TRBV28; J gene: TRBJ2-7; CDR3 length: 12; D gene: NA; clone size: NA; CDR3 protein: CASRDTYYEQYF; CDR3 DNA: TGTGCCAGCAGGGACACCTACTACGAGCAGTACTTC
V gene: TRBV19; J gene: TRBJ1-2; CDR3 length: 15; D gene: NA; clone size: many; CDR3 protein: CASSAKATLDYGYTF; CDR3 DNA: TGTGCCAGTAGCGCCAAGGCGACTTTGGACTATGGCTACACCTTC
V gene: TRBV25-1; J gene: TRBJ1-6; CDR3 length: 12; D gene: NA; clone size: NA; CDR3 protein: CASRRVNSPLHF; CDR3 DNA: TGTGCCAGCAGGAGGGTTAATTCACCCCTCCACTTT
V gene: TRBV11-1; J gene: TRBJ2-2; CDR3 length: 15; D gene: NA; clone size: many; CDR3 protein: CASSLGPQHTGELFF; CDR3 DNA: TGTGCCAGCAGCTTAGGACCCCAACACACCGGGGAGCTGTTTTTT
V gene: TRBV10-3; J gene: TRBJ2-5; CDR3 length: 14; D gene: NA; clone size: many; CDR3 protein: CAIRQQGYQETQYF; CDR3 DNA: TGTGCCATCAGGCAACAGGGATACCAAGAGACCCAGTACTTC
V gene: TRBV15; J gene: TRBJ1-5; CDR3 length: 15; D gene: NA; clone size: many; CDR3 protein: CATTQRGAPNQPQHF; CDR3 DNA: TGTGCCACCACCCAGCGGGGGGCCCCCAATCAGCCCCAGCATTTT
V gene: TRBV20-1; J gene: TRBJ1-3; CDR3 length: 13; D gene: NA; clone size: NA; CDR3 protein: CSARGPGGNTIYF; CDR3 DNA: TGCAGTGCTAGAGGGCCCGGTGGAAACACCATATATTTT
V gene: TRBV2; J gene: TRBJ2-2; CDR3 length: 12; D gene: NA; clone size: few; CDR3 protein: CASRMRGGELFF; CDR3 DNA: TGTGCCAGCAGGATGAGGGGCGGGGAGCTGTTTTTT
V gene: TRBV6-5; J gene: TRBJ1-2; CDR3 length: 15; D gene: NA; clone size: many; CDR3 protein: CASSYSGTDGRGYTF; CDR3 DNA: TGTGCCAGCAGTTACAGTGGGACGGACGGTCGAGGCTACACCTTC
V gene: TRBV20-1; J gene: TRBJ1-1; CDR3 length: 14; D gene: NA; clone size: many; CDR3 protein: CSASAISGLTEAFF; CDR3 DNA: TGCAGTGCTAGCGCCATCTCGGGCCTTACTGAAGCTTTCTTT
V gene: TRBV19; J gene: TRBJ2-2; CDR3 length: 16; D gene: NA; clone size: many; CDR3 protein: CASSIYGGSNTGELFF; CDR3 DNA: TGTGCCAGTAGTATTTACGGCGGTTCGAACACCGGGGAGCTGTTTTTT
V gene: TRBV3-1; J gene: TRBJ1-5; CDR3 length: 13; D gene: TRBD1; clone size: NA; CDR3 protein: CASSTGEGQPQHF; CDR3 DNA: TGTGCCAGCAGTACAGGGGAAGGTCAGCCCCAGCATTTT
V gene: TRBV6-5; J gene: TRBJ1-2; CDR3 length: 16; D gene: NA; clone size: many; CDR3 protein: CASSYSQVDFDYGYTF; CDR3 DNA: TGTGCCAGCAGTTACTCGCAGGTGGACTTTGACTATGGCTACACCTTC
V gene: TRBV7-2; J gene: TRBJ2-2; CDR3 length: 17; D gene: TRBD1; clone size: many; CDR3 protein: CASSLAGTGGDTGELFF; CDR3 DNA: TGTGCCAGCAGCTTAGCCGGGACAGGGGGTGACACCGGGGAGCTGTTTTTT
V gene: TRBV6-1; J gene: TRBJ1-5; CDR3 length: 15; D gene: NA; clone size: few; CDR3 protein: CASSDDRRSNQPQHF; CDR3 DNA: TGTGCCAGCAGCGACGACAGAAGAAGCAATCAGCCCCAGCATTTT
V gene: TRBV6-1; J gene: TRBJ2-7; CDR3 length: 15; D gene: NA; clone size: NA; CDR3 protein: CASSQEGSSSYEQYF; CDR3 DNA: TGTGCCAGCAGTCAGGAGGGCTCTAGCTCCTACGAGCAGTACTTC
V gene: TRBV27; J gene: TRBJ2-4; CDR3 length: 18; D gene: TRBD1; clone size: NA; CDR3 protein: CASSLWGTGGLIGNIQYF; CDR3 DNA: TGTGCCAGCAGTTTATGGGGGACAGGGGGCTTAATAGGGAACATTCAGTACTTC
V gene: TRBV20-1; J gene: TRBJ2-7; CDR3 length: 15; D gene: TRBD2; clone size: many; CDR3 protein: CSASLGLAGSYEQYF; CDR3 DNA: TGCAGTGCTAGCCTGGGACTAGCGGGCTCCTACGAGCAGTACTTC